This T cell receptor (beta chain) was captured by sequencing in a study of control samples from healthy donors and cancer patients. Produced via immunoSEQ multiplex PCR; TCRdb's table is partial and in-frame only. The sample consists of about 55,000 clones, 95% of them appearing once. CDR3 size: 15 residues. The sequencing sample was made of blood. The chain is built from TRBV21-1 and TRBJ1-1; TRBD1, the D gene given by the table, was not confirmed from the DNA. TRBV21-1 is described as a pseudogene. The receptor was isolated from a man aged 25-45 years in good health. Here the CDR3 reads CASSKGGQDNTEAFF. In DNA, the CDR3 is TGTGCCAGCAGCAAAGGGGGACAGGATAACACTGAAGCTTTCTTT.